This T cell receptor beta chain was recorded in a study of blood T cell repertoires in COVID-19. Looking at the study overall: COVID-19 samples from acute and convalescent phases originated in the United States, Italy and Spain.

Only a few counts were recorded for this clone. CDR3 length equals 14 residues. V was cut by 2 bases and J by 4 bases, with 9 bases left in between. Germline V lookup: CDR1 SGHRS, CDR2 YFSETQ. Sequencing used immunoSEQ multiplex PCR; TCRdb keeps in-frame clones, though not all of them. The data show about 130,000 clones, approximately 84% seen once. The clonotype comes from a human donor in a cohort sampled during active COVID-19. This sequence joins TRBV5-1 and TRBJ1-4; the D gene is possibly TRBD1 (5 bases). The specimen sequenced was peripheral blood. In DNA, the CDR3 is TGCGCCAGCAGCTTCGGGGGGGTTAATGAAAAACTGTTTTTT. Translating it yields CASSFGGVNEKLFF.